What follows is one T cell receptor beta chain and its context. This clonotype was detected once. What antigen it recognizes has not been identified. No base quality values were provided; no much bigger clone lies one nucleotide off. Evidence from one read is weak. The entry originates in a study of CD8 T cells in Susac syndrome (dated by TCRdb to the late 2010s). Turning to the overall study: Whether CD8+ T cell activation and differentiation in Susac syndrome was antigen driven was tested using repertoire sequencing. The study compared CD8+ T cell repertoire clonality among 12 healthy donors, 14 Susac syndrome patients and some 16 multiple sclerosis patients. Study-wide conclusions, independent of this receptor: The TCR sequencing and HLA analysis was acknowledged to have included a relatively small number of individuals.

Peripheral blood CD8+ and CD4+ T cells from healthy donors, Susac syndrome patients and multiple sclerosis patients were profiled using high-throughput TCR beta sequencing. The multiple sclerosis controls were treatment-naive patients who had stable or active relapsing-remitting disease and met the revised McDonald criteria. CD8+ TEMRA cells were enriched by FACS, while bulk CD8+ and CD4+ T cells were purified by magnetic negative isolation. Blood was collected in EDTA tubes and processed within 24 hours, with PBMCs isolated through density gradient centrifugation. PBMCs destined for TCR sequencing were cryopreserved in liquid nitrogen and later thawed in a 37 °C water bath. A purity of at least 90% was achieved for sorted or isolated CD4+, CD8+ and CD8+ TEMRA cells. RNA was extracted using the RNeasy kit, and roughly 0.5 to 1 microgram was reverse transcribed with random hexamers. The immunoSEQ multiplex PCR assay, covering 54 Vbeta and 13 Jbeta segments, was used to amplify TCR beta CDR3 regions. Bias from PCR amplification was corrected by using a synthetic template baseline for primer optimization and for computational correction. The original methods were these. Reads were annotated to V, D and J genes per IMGT and analyzed with immunoSEQ Analyzer, keeping only productive sequences. Clonality was calculated as one minus the Shannon entropy normalized by log2 of the number of productive unique sequences. For each patient and control, public and private clones were evaluated within the 100 most prevalent clones. Susac-specific clones were defined as absent from healthy and MS cohorts, about 1,000 published viral clones and other ImmuneACCESS disease sequences. TCRdb trimmed the raw reads at Q25, called clones with MiXCR and kept productive beta chains. Rows are combined by CDR3 protein, so each entry shows the most common genes and DNA. TCRdb, not the original authors, processed these V and J calls. The sample includes under 200,000 distinct CDR3 sequences, with around 96% observed a single time. 0.15% to 0.2% of the sample is held by the ten biggest clonotypes.

Clipping removes 5 bases from V and 3 bases from J, with 4 as the unmatched junction base count. CDR1 and CDR2 are drawn from the germline V gene: SQVTM, ANQGSEA. Inclusive of the bounding cysteine and phenylalanine, the CDR3 is 13 residues long. The kept DNA is CDR3 alone, 39 bases in frame from the first base. The chain is assembled from TRBV29-1 and TRBJ2-1; 7 bases in between match TRBD2. The origin of this receptor is a human donor with multiple sclerosis. The sample consisted of CD8+ T cells from PBMCs. The DNA sequence is given as TGCAGCGTTTTGTCGGGAGGCTACAATGAGCAGTTCTTC. This yields the protein CSVLSGGYNEQFF.